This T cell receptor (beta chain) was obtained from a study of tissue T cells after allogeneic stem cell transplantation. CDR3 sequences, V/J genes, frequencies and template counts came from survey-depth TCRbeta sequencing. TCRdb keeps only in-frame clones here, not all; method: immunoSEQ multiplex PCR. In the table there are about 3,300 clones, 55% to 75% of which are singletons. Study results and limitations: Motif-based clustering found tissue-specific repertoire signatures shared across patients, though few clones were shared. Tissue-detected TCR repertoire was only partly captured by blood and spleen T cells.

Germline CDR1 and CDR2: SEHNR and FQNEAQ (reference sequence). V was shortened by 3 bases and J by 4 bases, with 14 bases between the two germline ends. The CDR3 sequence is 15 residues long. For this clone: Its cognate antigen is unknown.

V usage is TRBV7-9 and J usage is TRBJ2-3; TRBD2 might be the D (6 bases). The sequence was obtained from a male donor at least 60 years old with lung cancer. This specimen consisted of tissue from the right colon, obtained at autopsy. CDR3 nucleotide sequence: TGTGCCAGCAGCTTTGCTCCTTCGGGAGCAGATACGCAGTATTTT. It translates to CASSFAPSGADTQYF.